This paragraph covers one T cell receptor beta chain sequence. Its target is unknown. The authors isolated at least 6.5 million PBMCs per sample. This CDR3 comprises 17 residues. CDR1 is DFQATT, CDR2 SNEGSKA, per germline (reference sequence). The V and J ends lost 1 base and 7 bases, in that order; junction bases with no gene match: 18. It was with a sample-barcoded 5' primer and a J-beta primer mix that a second PCR of about 6 to 12 cycles was run. A template-switch adaptor containing 12 random nucleotides labeled each cDNA molecule. MiXCR was run by TCRdb on the 5' RACE reads, yielding one entry per CDR3 protein. The sample yields approximately 800,000 distinct CDR3 sequences, 53% seen once. This sample was included in a study of blood T cells in healthy people across ages. Overall study findings and caveats: More naive CD4+ cells and higher diversity marked long-lived donors relative to aged donors.

The origin of this receptor is a man of 80 years or more in good health. V and J are TRBV20-1 and TRBJ2-7; 8 bases align to TRBD2. The sequencing sample was made of blood. The CDR3 loop is CSARGGGRREVGNEQYF. CDR3 bases: TGCAGTGCTAGAGGTGGTGGTAGGCGGGAGGTGGGCAATGAGCAGTACTTC.